These 27 T cell receptor beta chains were sequenced from one sample in a study of tumor and adjacent non-tumor tissue in lung cancer. RNA was extracted from bulk tissue without any cell sorting. TCRbeta libraries were built with three rounds of nested PCR, modified from ARM-PCR. TCRdb reprocessed the multiplex PCR reads via MiXCR and lists one record per CDR3 protein. Among about 79,000 distinct CDR3 sequences, 55% to 75% were seen once, and the ten largest hold roughly 9%. The sample was lung tumor tissue. The origin of the receptors is a woman between 40 and 55 years old with non-small cell lung cancer.

This chain connects TRBV5-1 to TRBJ2-7, with 10 bases matching TRBD1. Germline CDR1 SGHRS, CDR2 YFSETQ. The CDR3 is made up of 16 amino acids. Trimming removed 3 bases from V and 8 bases from J; junction bases left unmatched: 14. CDR3 sequence reads: CASSSGQGGERFKQYF. DNA of the CDR3: TGCGCCAGCAGCTCCGGACAGGGGGGAGAAAGGTTCAAGCAGTACTTC. The whole variable domain, filled in from reference TRBV5-1 and TRBJ2-7, reads KAGVTQTPRYLIKTRGQQVTLSCSPISGHRSVSWYQQTPGQGLQFLFEYFSETQRNKGNFPGRFSGRQFSNSRSEMNVSTLELGDSALYLCASSSGQGGERFKQYFGPGTRLTVT.

This clonotype has a handful of counts. Since the CDR3 does not end with the conserved phenylalanine or tryptophan, this likely comes from a read error. The chain recombines TRBV11-2 with TRBJ1-1; TRBD1 is a possible D gene (6 bases). The V gene's germline CDR1 is SGHAT and CDR2 FQNNGV. The CDR3 is 16 residues long. CDR3 sequence (DNA): TGTGCCAGCAGCTTAGAATTACAGGGAGTCAAGACTGGAGCTTTCCTT. This codes for CASSLELQGVKTGAFL.

A note on this clonotype: A much larger clone differs from this one at a single base, so this may be a read error. The J gene is TRBJ1-1, the V gene TRBV20-1; TRBD1 aligns across 8 bases. The CDR3 sequence is 12 residues long. The V gene's germline CDR1 is DFQATT and CDR2 SNEGSKA (reference sequence). CDR3 in amino acids: CNADQGAAEAFF. The CDR3 DNA is TGCAATGCAGATCAGGGGGCCGCTGAAGCTTTCTTT.

This clonotype was picked up a small number of times. CDR3 loop: CAIDRVYGYTF. The CDR3 region has the DNA TGTGCCATAGACAGGGTCTATGGCTACACCTTC. The chain employs TRBV2 and TRBJ1-2, with 7 nucleotides matching TRBD1. V lost 10 bases and J lost 4; bases outside the gene matches: 3. CDR3 length: 11 residues. CDR1 and CDR2 from the germline V gene are SNHLY and FYNNEI. Combining the CDR3 with reference TRBV2 and TRBJ1-2 gives the whole variable domain EPEVTQTPSHQVTQMGQEVILRCVPISNHLYFYWYRQILGQKVEFLVSFYNNEISEKSEIFDDQFSVERPDGSNFTLKIRSTKLEDSAMYFCAIDRVYGYTFGSGTRLTVV.

Regarding this clonotype: At one end the junction does not follow the germline gene, possibly because of a read error. The J gene is TRBJ1-3, the V gene TRBV6-5; 7 bases fit TRBD1. This CDR3 is 17 amino acids long. Germline CDR1 reads MNHEY; CDR2 reads SVGAGI. The CDR3 DNA follows: TGTGCCAGGAGTTCCAGTCCGACAGGGCTTTTTGGAGACACCATATATTTT. Protein sequence: CARSSSPTGLFGDTIYF.

The chain has TRBV6-2 or TRBV6-3 and TRBJ1-5; a weak D match, TRBD1 (5 bases). V was shortened by 10 bases and J by 5 bases, with 12 bases between the two germline ends. CDR3 size: 12 residues. Germline values: CDR1 MNHEY, CDR2 SVGEGT. CDR3 nucleotides: TGTGCCAACACACAGGTCGATCAGCCCCAGCATTTT. Protein sequence: CANTQVDQPQHF.

With regard to this clonotype: A much larger clone differs from this one at a single base, so this may be a read error. This chain uses TRBV5-1 with TRBJ1-4; 7 bases are a match to TRBD1. The CDR3 runs to 14 residues. The germline CDR1 and CDR2 sequences are SGHRS and YFSETQ. Trimming cost V 4 bases and J 6 bases; bases outside gene matches: 6. CDR3 sequence reads: CASSMDRWDEKLFF. The CDR3 nucleotides are TGCGCCAGCAGCATGGACAGGTGGGATGAAAAACTGTTTTTT.

As to this clonotype: A much larger clone is a single base away; this may be a read error. This sequence joins TRBV10-2 and TRBJ2-3, with 10 bases lining up with TRBD2. The CDR3 is made up of 15 amino acids. Trimming at V came to 10 bases and at J to 1 base, leaving 8 bases not matched to a gene. CDR1 WSHSY and CDR2 SAAADI come from the germline V gene. CDR3 nucleotides: TGCGCCAACTGGAGCGGGAGGGCCGGCACAGATACGCAGTATTTT. This sequence encodes CANWSGRAGTDTQYF.

There are a few counts of this clonotype. A read error may account for a junction end that differs from germline. The chain uses TRBV11-1 and TRBJ1-1; 9 nucleotides line up with TRBD1. The CDR3 runs to 15 residues. Germline V lookup: CDR1 SGHAT, CDR2 FQDESV (reference sequence). The CDR3 DNA follows: TGTGCCAGCAGCCACGCGGGACAGGGAATCACTGAATCTTTCTTT. It specifies CASSHAGQGITESFF.

In this sample, this clonotype turned up many times. The chain has TRBV6-6 and TRBJ1-1; 7 bases align to TRBD1. CDR1 and CDR2 from the germline V gene are MNHNY and SVGAGI (reference sequence). The CDR3 has 14 amino acids. V was pared by 5 bases and J by 4 bases, with 7 bases of the junction left unmatched. DNA of the CDR3: TGTGCCAGCAGTCCTACAGGGGTGGCCACTGAAGCTTTCTTT. Translated: CASSPTGVATEAFF.

A word on this clonotype: This may come from a read error, since a much larger clone is one base off. The V and J genes are TRBV7-8 and TRBJ1-2; TRBD1 aligns across 8 bases. The CDR3 consists of 14 residues. CDR1 and CDR2 from the germline V gene are SGHVS and FQNEAQ. V dropped 9 bases and J dropped 6; count of bases not matched to a gene: 12. The CDR3, as DNA: TGTGCCAGGAGCCCGCGACAGGGGATCAATGGCTACACCTTC. Protein product: CARSPRQGINGYTF.

In regard to this clonotype: One end of the junction is discordant with germline, which a read error may explain. The genes are TRBV29-1 and TRBJ2-1; D possibly corresponds to TRBD2 (6 bases). The CDR3 has 15 residues. Per the germline V gene, CDR1 is SQVTM and CDR2 is ANQGSEA. The CDR3 region has the DNA TGCGGCGTTGCTAGGAATAGCGGCTCCTACAATGAGCAGTTCTTC. As protein: CGVARNSGSYNEQFF.

In the case of this clonotype: One junction end disagrees with the germline gene, perhaps due to a read error. This chain uses TRBV11-2 with TRBJ2-3, with D perhaps matching TRBD1 (6 bases). This CDR3 comprises 14 residues. Per the germline V gene, CDR1 is SGHAT and CDR2 is FQNNGV. CDR3 bases: TGTGTCAGCAGCCGCATGGACACGGACAGTACGCAGTATTTT. It specifies CVSSRMDTDSTQYF.

Comment on this clonotype: A much larger clone lies a single base off, so this may be a read error. The DNA of the CDR3 is TGTGCCAGCAGCCGTGGACAATGCGAGTCACCCCTCCACTTT. This sequence encodes CASSRGQCESPLHF. The chain links TRBV7-9 to TRBJ1-6; TRBD1 might be the D (5 bases). This CDR3 is built from 14 residues. Germline V gene sequence: CDR1 SEHNR, CDR2 FQNEAQ (reference sequence). The V and J ends lost 5 bases and 10 bases respectively, with 15 bases between them. The whole variable domain, remainder taken from reference TRBV7-9 and TRBJ1-6, is DTGVSQNPRHKITKRGQNVTFRCDPISEHNRLYWYRQTLGQGPEFLTYFQNEAQLEKSRLLSDRFSAERPKGSFSTLEIQRTEQGDSAMYLCASSRGQCESPLHFGNGTRLTVT.

A word on this clonotype: This may be a read error: a much more frequent sequence differs by one nucleotide. This CDR3 is missing its conserved last phenylalanine or tryptophan, likely due to a read error. This sequence joins TRBV13 and TRBJ2-7; 7 nucleotides line up with TRBD1. Germline CDR1 is PRHDT and CDR2 is FYEKMQ (reference sequence). The J segment lost 5 bases and the V segment lost 3 bases, leaving 7 bases of the junction unmatched. This CDR3 is 14 amino acids long. The CDR3 nucleotides are TGTGCCAGCAGCTTTATAACCAGGGGGAACGAGCAGTACTTA. The encoded protein is CASSFITRGNEQYL.

A note on this clonotype: A read error may account for a junction end that differs from germline. This chain connects TRBV4-1 to TRBJ2-1, with 7 bases lining up with TRBD2. CDR3 length equals 15 residues. CDR1 is MGHRA and CDR2 is YSYEKL in the germline V gene. CDR3 protein: CVSRMERGTYNERFF. Written as DNA, the CDR3 is TGCGTCAGCAGAATGGAGCGGGGAACCTATAATGAGCGGTTCTTC.

The genes are TRBV12-3 or TRBV12-4 and TRBJ1-5; perhaps TRBD1 as D (5 bases). V gave up 6 bases and J gave up 4 bases, with 19 bases separating them. This CDR3 has 16 amino acids. The CDR3 loop is CASSPGKGVLNQPQHF. For the CDR3, the DNA is TGTGCCAGCAGCCCCGGGAAAGGGGTGCTTAATCAGCCCCAGCATTTT.

To note about this clonotype: Lacking the conserved final phenylalanine or tryptophan, this CDR3 likely reflects a read error. The chain is built from TRBV29-1 and TRBJ1-4; the D is unclear. Trimming pared 4 bases from V and 1 base from J, leaving 7 bases between. This CDR3 contains 13 residues. CDR1 and CDR2 from the germline V gene are SQVTM and ANQGSEA. The CDR3 DNA reads TGCAGCGTTGGGGGAGTAACTAATGAAAAACTGTTTCTT. Translating gives CSVGGVTNEKLFL.

This clonotype occurred once. Germline is not matched at one junction end, which may reflect a read error. This chain uses TRBV14 with TRBJ1-4; D unclear. Looked up from germline, CDR1 is SGHDN and CDR2 is FVKESK. This CDR3 has 16 amino acids. The chain's CDR3 is CASSSTSTVKNEKPFF. The CDR3 DNA reads as TGTGCCAGCAGTTCGACGTCGACGGTCAAAAATGAAAAACCGTTTTTT.

This chain joins TRBV6-6 and TRBJ2-1; 7 positions match TRBD2. The CDR3 extends over 13 amino acids. Germline-derived CDR1 and CDR2 are MNHNY and SVGAGI (reference sequence). V shed 6 bases and J 12 bases; nucleotides not matched to a gene: 11. CDR3 loop: CASRFCGSLGQFF. The CDR3 DNA reads as TGTGCCAGCAGGTTTTGCGGGAGCCTAGGGCAGTTCTTC.

This clonotype was observed many times. The rearrangement uses TRBV12-3 or TRBV12-4 and TRBJ2-7; D might be TRBD2 (7 bases). V lost 10 bases and J lost 0, with 19 bases in between. The CDR3 is 15 residues long. CDR3 sequence (DNA): TGTGCCACAGGGAAGGGGGGCGGGAGCTCCTACGAGCAGTACTTC. Encoded protein: CATGKGGGSSYEQYF.

Remarks on this clonotype: At one end, the junction sequence differs from germline, possibly due to a read error. The rearrangement uses TRBV30 and TRBJ2-1; 7 nucleotides align to TRBD1. The CDR3 totals 14 residues. CDR1 and CDR2 from the germline V gene are GTSNPN and SVGIG (reference sequence). CDR3 in amino acids: CTWNRDSLDNEQFF. In nucleotides, the CDR3 is TGTACCTGGAACCGGGACAGCTTAGACAATGAGCAGTTCTTC.

In nucleotides, the CDR3 is TGTGCCAGCAGCGTATGGACGGATTGGGGAGAGACCCAGTACTTC. It is translated as CASSVWTDWGETQYF. The chain couples TRBV9 to TRBJ2-5; no firm D call. Trimming pared 1 base from V and 4 bases from J, leaving 14 bases between. There are 15 residues in the CDR3. Looked up from germline, CDR1 is SGDLS and CDR2 is YYNGEE. Looking up the rest from reference TRBV9 and TRBJ2-5 gives the full variable domain: DSGVTQTPKHLITATGQRVTLRCSPRSGDLSVYWYQQSLDQGLQFLIQYYNGEERAKGNILERFSAQQFPDLHSELNLSSLELGDSALYFCASSVWTDWGETQYFGPGTRLLVL.

For this clonotype: This CDR3 is missing its conserved last phenylalanine or tryptophan, likely due to a read error. The CDR3 DNA follows: TGTGCCAGCAGTTTTGGACAGGGGGCTGCCTACGAGCAGTACTTA. Its translation is CASSFGQGAAYEQYL. The V call is TRBV5-6, the J call TRBJ2-7; 11 positions match TRBD1. The CDR3 is 15 amino acids. The V segment lost 5 bases and the J segment 2 bases; nucleotides outside the gene matches: 6. Germline assignment: CDR1 SGHDT and CDR2 YYEEEE.

The chain has TRBV11-2 and TRBJ2-3, with a weak D call TRBD1 (6 bases). CDR3 length: 14 residues. With 5 bases removed from V and 12 bases from J, the gap between germline ends came to 21 bases. The V gene's germline CDR1 is SGHAT and CDR2 FQNNGV. The CDR3 loop is CASSRRGTDSAQYF. Here the CDR3 DNA reads TGTGCCAGCAGCCGCAGGGGCACGGACAGTGCTCAGTATTTT.

This clonotype was observed many times. CDR3 sequence reads: CASSHQRENYEQYF. The CDR3, as DNA: TGTGCCAGCAGTCACCAGCGGGAGAACTACGAGCAGTACTTC. The chain employs TRBV28 and TRBJ2-7; 8 bases are shared with TRBD2. CDR3 size: 14 residues. After removal of 5 bases from V and 3 bases from J, the junction contained 6 bases not matched to a gene. The V gene's germline CDR1 is MDHEN and CDR2 SYDVKM.

This clonotype was detected ten times or more. The rearrangement uses TRBV7-9 and TRBJ2-7; D not certain. The CDR3 has 13 residues. V lost 0 bases, J lost 5 bases, and 8 bases lay in between. From germline, CDR1 is SEHNR and CDR2 FQNEAQ (reference sequence). CDR3 in DNA: TGTGCCAGCAGCTTAGCCGGGTATGACGAGCAGTACTTC. The encoded protein is CASSLAGYDEQYF.